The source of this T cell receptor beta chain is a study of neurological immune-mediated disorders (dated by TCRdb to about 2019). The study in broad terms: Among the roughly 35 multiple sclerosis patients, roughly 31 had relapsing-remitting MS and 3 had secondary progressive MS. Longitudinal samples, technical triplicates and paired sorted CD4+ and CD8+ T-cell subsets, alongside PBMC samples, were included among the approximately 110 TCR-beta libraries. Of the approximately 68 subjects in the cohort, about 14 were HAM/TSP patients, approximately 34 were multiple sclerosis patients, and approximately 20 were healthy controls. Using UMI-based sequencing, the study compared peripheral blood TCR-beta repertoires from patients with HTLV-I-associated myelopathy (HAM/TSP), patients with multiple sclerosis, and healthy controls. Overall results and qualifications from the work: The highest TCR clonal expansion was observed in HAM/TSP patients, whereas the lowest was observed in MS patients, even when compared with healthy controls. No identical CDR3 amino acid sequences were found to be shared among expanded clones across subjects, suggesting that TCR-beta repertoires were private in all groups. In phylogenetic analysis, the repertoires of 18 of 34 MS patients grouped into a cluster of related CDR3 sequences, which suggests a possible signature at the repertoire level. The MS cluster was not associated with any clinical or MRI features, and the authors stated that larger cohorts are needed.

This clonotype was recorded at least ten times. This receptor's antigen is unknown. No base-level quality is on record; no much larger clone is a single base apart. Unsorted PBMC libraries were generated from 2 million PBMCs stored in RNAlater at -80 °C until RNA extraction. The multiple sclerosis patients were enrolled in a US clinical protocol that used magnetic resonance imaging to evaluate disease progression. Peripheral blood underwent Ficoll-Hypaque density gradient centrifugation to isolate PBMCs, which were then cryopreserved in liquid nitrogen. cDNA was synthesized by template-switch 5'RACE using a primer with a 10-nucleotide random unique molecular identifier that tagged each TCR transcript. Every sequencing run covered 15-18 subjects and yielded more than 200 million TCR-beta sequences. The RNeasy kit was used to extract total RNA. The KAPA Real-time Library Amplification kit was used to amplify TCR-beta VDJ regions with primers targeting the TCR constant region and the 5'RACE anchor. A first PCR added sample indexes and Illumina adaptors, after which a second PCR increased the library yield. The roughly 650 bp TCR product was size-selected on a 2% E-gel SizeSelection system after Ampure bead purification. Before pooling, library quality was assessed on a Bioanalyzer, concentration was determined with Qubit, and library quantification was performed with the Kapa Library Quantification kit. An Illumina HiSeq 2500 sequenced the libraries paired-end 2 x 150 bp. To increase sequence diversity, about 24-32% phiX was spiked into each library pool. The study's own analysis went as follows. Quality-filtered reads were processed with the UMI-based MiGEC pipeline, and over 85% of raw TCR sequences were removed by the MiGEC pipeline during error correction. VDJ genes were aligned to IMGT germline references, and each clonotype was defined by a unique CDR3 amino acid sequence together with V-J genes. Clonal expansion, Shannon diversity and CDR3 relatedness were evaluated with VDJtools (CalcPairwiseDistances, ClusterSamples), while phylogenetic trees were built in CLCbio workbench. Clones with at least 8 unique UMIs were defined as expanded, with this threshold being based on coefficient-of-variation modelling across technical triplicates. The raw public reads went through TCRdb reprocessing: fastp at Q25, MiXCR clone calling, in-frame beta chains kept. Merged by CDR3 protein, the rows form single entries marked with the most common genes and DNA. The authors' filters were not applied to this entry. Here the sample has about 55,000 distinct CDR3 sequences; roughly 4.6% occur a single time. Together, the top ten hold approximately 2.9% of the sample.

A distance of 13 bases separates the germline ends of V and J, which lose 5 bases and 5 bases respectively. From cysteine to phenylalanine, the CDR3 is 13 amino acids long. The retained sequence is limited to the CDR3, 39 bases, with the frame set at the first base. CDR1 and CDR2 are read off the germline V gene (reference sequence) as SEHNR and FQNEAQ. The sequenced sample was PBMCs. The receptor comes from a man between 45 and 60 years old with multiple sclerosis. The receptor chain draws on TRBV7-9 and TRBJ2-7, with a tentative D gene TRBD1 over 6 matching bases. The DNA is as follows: TGTGCCAGCAGCCGACAGGTTGGCGACGAGCAGTACTTC. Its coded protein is CASSRQVGDEQYF.